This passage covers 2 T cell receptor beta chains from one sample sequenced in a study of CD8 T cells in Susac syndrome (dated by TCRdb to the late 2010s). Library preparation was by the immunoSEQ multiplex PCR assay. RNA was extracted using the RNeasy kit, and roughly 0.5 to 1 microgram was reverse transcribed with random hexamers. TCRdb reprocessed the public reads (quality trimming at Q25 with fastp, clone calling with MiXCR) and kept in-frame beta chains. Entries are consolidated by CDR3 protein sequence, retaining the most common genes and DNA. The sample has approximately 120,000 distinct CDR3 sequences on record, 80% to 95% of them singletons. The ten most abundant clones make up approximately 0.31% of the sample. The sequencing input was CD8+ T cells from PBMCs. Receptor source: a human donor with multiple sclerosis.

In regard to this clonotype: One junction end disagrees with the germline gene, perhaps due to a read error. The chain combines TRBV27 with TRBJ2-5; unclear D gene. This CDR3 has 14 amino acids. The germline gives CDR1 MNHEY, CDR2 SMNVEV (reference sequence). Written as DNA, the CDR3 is TGTCCCAGCAGTTTATCAATCCAGTGGGAGACCCAGTACTTC. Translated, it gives CPSSLSIQWETQYF.

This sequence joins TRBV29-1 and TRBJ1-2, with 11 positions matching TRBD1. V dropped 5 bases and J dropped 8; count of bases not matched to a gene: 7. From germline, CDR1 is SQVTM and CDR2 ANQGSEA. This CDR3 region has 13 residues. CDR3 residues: CSVPGQGAGGYTF. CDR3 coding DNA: TGCAGCGTTCCCGGACAGGGGGCCGGAGGCTACACCTTC.